This T cell receptor (beta chain) was obtained from a study of molecular identifiers for immune sequencing clone quantification. Study outcomes and limitations: Beyond 20 RNA copies, clones held over 97% of effector molecules, compared with under 1% in naive cells.

Germline V gene lookup returns CDR1 KGHSH and CDR2 LQKENI. This CDR3 region has 14 residues. Trimming cost V 0 bases and J 4 bases, with 9 bases left between them. Each CDR3 protein is one row after TCRdb ran MiXCR on the PCR reads. The sample includes about 300,000 distinct CDR3 sequences, 20% to 25% of them seen just once. Details on this clonotype: What it binds is not known.

It was from approximately 22,000 to 940,000 sorted cells, with 10%, 30% or 50% RNA, that naive CD8 libraries came. Naive CD8 T cells were sorted as CD8+CD4-CCR7+CD45RA+. The sequencing input was naive CD8+ T cells from blood, with Jurkat cell RNA spiked in. Subset given: FACS-sorted CD8+CD4-CCR7+CD45RA+ naive T cells. The chain is built from TRBV18 and TRBJ1-1; TRBD1 is a possible D gene (5 bases). The sequence came from a human donor in good health. Some libraries in this study had Jurkat cell RNA spiked in. CDR3 region: CASSPPSGSTEAFF. As DNA, the CDR3 is TGTGCCAGCTCACCACCTTCAGGGAGCACTGAAGCTTTCTTT. Based on the CDR3 plus reference TRBV18 and TRBJ1-1, the full variable domain is NAGVMQNPRHLVRRRGQEARLRCSPMKGHSHVYWYRQLPEEGLKFMVYLQKENIIDESGMPKERFSAEFPKEGPSILRIQQVVRGDSAAYFCASSPPSGSTEAFFGQGTRLTVV.